These 27 T cell receptor beta chains were sequenced from one sample in a study of cytomegalovirus exposure and HLA in healthy donors. Primers for the PCR totalled 60 Vbeta and 13 Jbeta. Produced via immunoSEQ multiplex PCR; TCRdb's table is partial and in-frame only. The sample gives 95,000 to 110,000 clones, roughly 82% of which show up once; more than 4% is in the top ten. The sample was PBMCs. The receptors stem from a male donor in good health and CMV-seronegative.

The chain recombines TRBV6-1 with TRBJ2-7; D might be TRBD2 (5 bases). V lost 6 bases and J 2 bases, leaving 11 bases between the germline ends. The CDR3 is made up of 13 amino acids. Germline-derived CDR1 and CDR2 are MNHNS and SASEGT. The CDR3 region is CASRRVPTYEQYF. CDR3 nucleotide sequence: TGTGCCAGCAGGAGGGTACCCACCTACGAGCAGTACTTC.

This chain joins TRBV7-2 and TRBJ2-5; TRBD2 matches 16 bases. The CDR3 sequence is 17 residues long. Germline V CDR1 and CDR2: SGHTA, FQGNSA. The J segment lost 5 bases and the V segment lost 5 bases, leaving 8 bases of the junction unmatched. CDR3 bases: TGTGCCAGCAGCCTGGGGACTAGCGGGAGGGCCGTCGAGACCCAGTACTTC. Its protein product is CASSLGTSGRAVETQYF. The whole variable domain, filled in from reference TRBV7-2 and TRBJ2-5, reads GAGVSQSPSNKVTEKGKDVELRCDPISGHTALYWYRQSLGQGLEFLIYFQGNSAPDKSGLPSDRFSAERTGGSVSTLTIQRTQQEDSAVYLCASSLGTSGRAVETQYFGPGTRLLVL.

In its sample, this clone was seen once. The chain carries TRBV7-8 and TRBJ2-3, with a possible D match to TRBD2 (6 bases). Germline V gene sequence: CDR1 SGHVS, CDR2 FQNEAQ. The CDR3 sequence is 14 residues long. V shed 5 bases and J shed 7 bases, with 16 bases lying between them. The CDR3 DNA reads as TGTGCCAGCAGCGGGGGGACGGGGACGAATACGCAGTATTTT. It codes for CASSGGTGTNTQYF. The whole variable domain, remainder taken from reference TRBV7-8 and TRBJ2-3, is GAGVSQSPRYKVAKRGQDVALRCDPISGHVSLFWYQQALGQGPEFLTYFQNEAQLDKSGLPSDRFFAERPEGSVSTLKIQRTQQEDSAVYLCASSGGTGTNTQYFGPGTRLTVL.

The genes are TRBV7-6 and TRBJ2-7, with 14 bases lining up with TRBD2. J was trimmed by 4 bases and V by 1 base; bases with no gene match: 3. Germline V CDR1 and CDR2: SGHVS, FNYEAQ. The CDR3 is 16 residues long. This CDR3 reads CASSLGLAGGPYEQYF. CDR3 coding DNA: TGTGCCAGCAGCTTAGGACTAGCGGGAGGGCCGTACGAGCAGTACTTC.

The chain employs TRBV5-4 and TRBJ2-7, with D unresolved. Germline V lookup: CDR1 SGHNT, CDR2 YYREEE (reference sequence). V lost 0 bases, J lost 0 bases, and 4 bases lay in between. The CDR3 extends over 13 amino acids. The CDR3 sequence is CASSLVSSYEQYF. The CDR3 nucleotides read TGTGCCAGCAGCTTGGTCAGCTCCTACGAGCAGTACTTC. The entire variable domain, with the rest obtained from reference TRBV5-4 and TRBJ2-7, is as follows: ETGVTQSPTHLIKTRGQQVTLRCSSQSGHNTVSWYQQALGQGPQFIFQYYREEENGRGNFPPRFSGLQFPNYSSELNVNALELDDSALYLCASSLVSSYEQYFGPGTRLTVT.

Turning to this clone: Different DNA sequences within this sample yield the same CDR3. This chain links TRBV29-1 with TRBJ2-4; tentative D call: TRBD1 (5 bases). Germline CDR1 and CDR2: SQVTM and ANQGSEA. V dropped 2 bases and J dropped 7 bases, with 12 bases sitting between them. The CDR3 runs 13 residues. As DNA, the CDR3 is TGCAGCGTTGAAATAGGGGTTGGGAACATTCAGTACTTC. It encodes CSVEIGVGNIQYF.

The chain is built from TRBV7-8 and TRBJ2-1; the match to TRBD2 covers 9 bases. J gave up 7 bases and V 2 bases, and 9 bases lay outside the gene matches. This CDR3 is built from 16 residues. Germline V gene data show CDR1 as SGHVS and CDR2 as FQNEAQ. The CDR3 loop is CASSLNLAGRSNEQFF. Written as DNA, the CDR3 is TGTGCCAGCAGCTTAAATCTAGCGGGAAGGTCGAATGAGCAGTTCTTC.

V is TRBV9 and J is TRBJ2-3, with D unclear. Trimming removed 3 bases at V and 6 bases at J, with 8 bases between. Germline V gives CDR1 SGDLS, CDR2 YYNGEE. The CDR3 has 12 amino acids. CDR3 region: CASSGQLDTQYF. The DNA for the CDR3 is TGTGCCAGCAGCGGCCAGTTGGATACGCAGTATTTT.

The CDR3: CTPRQGSNQPQHF. In nucleotides, the CDR3 is TGCACCCCTCGACAGGGTAGCAATCAGCCCCAGCATTTT. The rearrangement uses TRBV1 and TRBJ1-5; the table's D call, TRBD1, has no DNA check behind it. TRBV1 is labeled a pseudogene. This CDR3 region has 13 residues.

The J gene is TRBJ2-5, the V gene TRBV27, with TRBD2 matching 7 bases. Looked up from germline, CDR1 is MNHEY and CDR2 is SMNVEV (reference sequence). V shed 2 bases, J shed 5 bases, and the junction held 5 bases outside the gene matches. The CDR3 is 14 amino acids. CDR3 protein: CASSLMGEGETQYF. CDR3 nucleotides: TGTGCCAGCAGTTTAATGGGGGAGGGGGAGACCCAGTACTTC.

This chain links TRBV2 with TRBJ2-5; possibly TRBD1 for D (6 bases). The J call may be incorrect, as the DNA end agrees better with TRBJ2-7. The CDR3 runs 14 residues. CDR1 is SNHLY and CDR2 is FYNNEI in the germline V gene. CDR3 in DNA: TGTGCCAGCAGACCCGGACAGTCTTCCTACGAGCAGTACTTC. Protein product: CASRPGQSSYEQYF.

V is TRBV29-1 and J is TRBJ2-3; TRBD2 might be the D (5 bases). V was clipped by 6 bases and J by 4 bases, with 17 bases between them. CDR3 length equals 14 residues. Germline CDR1 SQVTM, CDR2 ANQGSEA. The CDR3 nucleotides read TGCAGCGTGAACGACGGGGAAAGCGCAGATACGCAGTATTTT. Amino acids: CSVNDGESADTQYF.

The J gene is TRBJ2-2, the V gene TRBV29-1, with D perhaps TRBD1 (6 bases). Germline V lookup: CDR1 SQVTM, CDR2 ANQGSEA. The CDR3 length is 15 residues. The ends were cut back, 1 base at V and 7 bases at J, with 16 bases in the middle. The CDR3 spells CSVEATGTGIGELFF. CDR3 bases: TGCAGCGTTGAAGCTACCGGAACAGGGATCGGGGAGCTGTTTTTT.

V gene TRBV9 combines with J gene TRBJ2-1; maybe TRBD2 (6 bases). From germline, CDR1 is SGDLS and CDR2 YYNGEE. The CDR3 is 14 amino acids. Trimming pared 5 bases from V and 5 bases from J, leaving 14 bases between. The CDR3 nucleotides read TGTGCCAGCAGAGCGGGCCCCGCGGACAATGAGCAGTTCTTC. Translated: CASRAGPADNEQFF.

The chain joins TRBV4-1 to TRBJ1-1; no definite D call. CDR1 is MGHRA, CDR2 YSYEKL, per germline. This CDR3 contains 13 residues. Trimming removed 2 bases from V and 7 bases from J, with 11 bases in between. CDR3 sequence: CASSQSQAFEAFF. The CDR3 DNA is TGCGCCAGCAGCCAATCGCAGGCTTTTGAAGCTTTCTTT.

The chain links TRBV29-1 to TRBJ2-1; TRBD2 aligns across 10 bases. The germline CDR1 and CDR2 sequences are SQVTM and ANQGSEA. The CDR3 runs 15 residues. The J segment lost 5 bases and the V segment lost 4 bases, leaving 8 bases of the junction unmatched. The DNA for the CDR3 is TGCAGCGTTGGGGTAGCGGGAGGTTACCACAATGAGCAGTTCTTC. It yields the protein CSVGVAGGYHNEQFF.

The chain recombines TRBV5-3 with TRBJ1-5; 7 nucleotides align to TRBD1. TRBV5-3 falls under the ORF class, with uncertain function. Trimming took 4 bases from V and 6 from J; bases not matched to a gene: 19. This CDR3 spans 18 amino acids. CDR3 coding DNA: TGTGCCAGAAGCCAAAACCGCAACGCAGGGGGATCATGTCAGCCCCAGCATTTT. Translated: CARSQNRNAGGSCQPQHF.

The chain joins TRBV10-1 to TRBJ1-1; 12 nucleotides match TRBD1. V shed 4 bases, J shed 4 bases, and the junction held 4 bases outside the gene matches. The CDR3 extends over 15 amino acids. Looked up from germline, CDR1 is WNHNN and CDR2 is SYGVQD (reference sequence). The CDR3 region has the DNA TGCGCCAGCAGTGCGGGACAGGGGGCCGGCACTGAAGCTTTCTTT. Translated: CASSAGQGAGTEAFF.

This clone was counted a few times. The genes are TRBV2 and TRBJ2-1; 8 positions agree with TRBD2. The germline V gene has CDR1 SNHLY and CDR2 FYNNEI. J was trimmed by 2 bases and V by 5 bases; bases with no gene match: 11. The CDR3 covers 17 residues. CDR3: CASSLLQREKAYNEQFF. CDR3 sequence (DNA): TGTGCCAGCAGTTTATTACAGCGGGAGAAGGCCTACAATGAGCAGTTCTTC.

This clone was counted only a few times. This chain uses TRBV2 with TRBJ2-5; D gene unclear. The J call may be in error: the DNA end matches TRBJ2-7 better. CDR1 SNHLY and CDR2 FYNNEI come from the germline V gene. This CDR3 region has 15 residues. The CDR3 protein is CASFDSSVLSYEQYF. The CDR3 DNA follows: TGTGCCAGCTTTGACTCTTCCGTCCTTTCCTACGAGCAGTACTTC.

This clone was detected once. The rearrangement uses TRBV10-3 and TRBJ1-1; perhaps TRBD1 as D (5 bases). Germline loops: CDR1 ENHRY, CDR2 SYGVKD. V lost 0 bases, J lost 5 bases, and 7 bases lay in between. This CDR3 has 13 amino acids. CDR3 DNA sequence: TGTGCCATCAGTGAGTCTGGGGGGACTGAAGCTTTCTTT. This translates into CAISESGGTEAFF.

The chain employs TRBV20-1 and TRBJ2-5, with D unresolved. Per the germline V gene, CDR1 is DFQATT and CDR2 is SNEGSKA (reference sequence). The CDR3 length is 9 residues. CDR3: CRPSLQQYF. Written as DNA, the CDR3 is TGCAGGCCTTCTCTTCAGCAGTACTTC.

V gene TRBV18 combines with J gene TRBJ1-1, with no clear D. The length of the CDR3 is 13 residues. Germline V gene lookup returns CDR1 KGHSH and CDR2 LQKENI. V was shortened by 3 bases and J by 1 base, with 6 bases between the two germline ends. The DNA for the CDR3 is TGTGCCAGCTCACCTCAAGCGAACACTGAAGCTTTCTTT. Protein product: CASSPQANTEAFF.

The chain has TRBV5-1 and TRBJ2-1; 9 nucleotides align to TRBD2. After removal of 4 bases from V and 4 bases from J, the junction contained 6 bases not matched to a gene. The length of the CDR3 is 15 residues. Germline V gene data show CDR1 as SGHRS and CDR2 as YFSETQ. This CDR3 is CASSVAGVNYNEQFF. CDR3 coding DNA: TGCGCCAGCAGCGTAGCGGGAGTCAATTACAATGAGCAGTTCTTC.

J is TRBJ2-7 and V is TRBV29-1; D is perhaps TRBD1 (6 bases). The germline gives CDR1 SQVTM, CDR2 ANQGSEA. The CDR3 runs 11 residues. The V gene lost 6 bases and the J gene lost 4 bases, with 10 bases spanning the gap. CDR3 residues: CSVTTGYEQYF. In DNA form, the CDR3 reads TGCAGCGTGACGACAGGATACGAGCAGTACTTC.

This sequence joins TRBV19 and TRBJ1-4, with D perhaps matching TRBD1 (6 bases). The CDR3 length is 14 residues. V was cut by 3 bases and J by 5 bases, with 10 bases left in between. CDR1 is LNHDA, CDR2 SQIVND, per germline (reference sequence). DNA of the CDR3: TGTGCCAGTAGTATCGGGCAGGGGAATGAAAAACTGTTTTTT. Its translation: CASSIGQGNEKLFF.

This clone was seen just once. This chain joins TRBV5-6 and TRBJ2-1, with 9 bases that match TRBD2. The CDR3 length is 14 residues. V shed 2 bases and J 6 bases; nucleotides not matched to a gene: 3. Germline CDR1 SGHDT, CDR2 YYEEEE. CDR3: CASSFSGRVNEQFF. The CDR3 DNA follows: TGTGCCAGCAGCTTTAGCGGGAGAGTCAATGAGCAGTTCTTC.